These T cell receptor beta chains were read from a single sample in a study of lymphopenia after photon versus proton radiotherapy. Data came from immunoSEQ multiplex PCR; TCRdb stores just in-frame clones and leaves some out. The sample carries about 26,000 clones, roughly 90% recorded once. Sequences were derived from peripheral blood, sampled from a patient treated with photon-based radiotherapy. The receptors were sampled from a woman aged 50 to 60 with cholangiocarcinoma. Both conserved end residues are part of each CDR3. Fields, in order: D gene, clone size, J gene, V gene, CDR3 protein, CDR3 DNA. A D gene is named only where the DNA matches it firmly. The size entry is marked missing in some rows and otherwise reads once, few, many or a size class.

d_call: TRBD1
clone_size: NA
j_call: TRBJ1-1
v_call: TRBV19
cdr3_aa: CASSIPGTAATFF
cdr3_nt: TGTGCCAGTAGTATCCCCGGGACAGCGGCAACTTTCTTT

d_call: TRBD2
clone_size: NA
j_call: TRBJ2-1
v_call: TRBV4-3
cdr3_aa: CASSQGGGVSSYNEQFF
cdr3_nt: TGCGCCAGCAGCCAAGGGGGGGGTGTTAGCTCCTACAATGAGCAGTTCTTC

d_call: TRBD1
clone_size: once
j_call: TRBJ1-1
v_call: TRBV5-6
cdr3_aa: CASSRETGGNKAFF
cdr3_nt: TGTGCCAGCAGCCGGGAAACAGGGGGAAATAAAGCTTTCTTT

d_call: NA
clone_size: NA
j_call: TRBJ2-5
v_call: TRBV7-2
cdr3_aa: CASRAYSQETQYF
cdr3_nt: TGTGCCAGCAGGGCCTATTCGCAAGAGACCCAGTACTTC

d_call: NA
clone_size: NA
j_call: TRBJ1-5
v_call: TRBV6-1
cdr3_aa: CASSGGGLSNQPQHF
cdr3_nt: TGTGCCAGCAGTGGGGGGGGTCTTAGCAATCAGCCCCAGCATTTT

d_call: TRBD1
clone_size: NA
j_call: TRBJ2-1
v_call: TRBV10-3
cdr3_aa: CAIGSRDRGWDEQFF
cdr3_nt: TGTGCCATTGGCTCCCGGGACAGGGGTTGGGATGAGCAGTTCTTC

d_call: NA
clone_size: NA
j_call: TRBJ1-2
v_call: TRBV13
cdr3_aa: CANSTRSNYGYTF
cdr3_nt: TGTGCCAACAGTACACGGTCGAACTATGGCTACACCTTC

d_call: NA
clone_size: NA
j_call: TRBJ1-1
v_call: TRBV7-9
cdr3_aa: CASSSGPTEAFF
cdr3_nt: TGTGCCAGCAGCTCAGGACCGACTGAAGCTTTCTTT

d_call: NA
clone_size: once
j_call: TRBJ2-1
v_call: TRBV19
cdr3_aa: CASNFLGQGDNEQFF
cdr3_nt: TGTGCCAGTAATTTTCTCGGGCAGGGCGACAATGAGCAGTTCTTC

d_call: NA
clone_size: NA
j_call: TRBJ2-3
v_call: TRBV11-2
cdr3_aa: CASSLHPGLSTDTQYF
cdr3_nt: TGTGCCAGCAGCTTACATCCGGGTTTGAGCACAGATACGCAGTATTTT

d_call: NA
clone_size: NA
j_call: TRBJ2-1
v_call: TRBV5-8
cdr3_aa: CASSAAPRGSSYNEQFF
cdr3_nt: TGTGCCAGCAGCGCGGCTCCTCGGGGGAGCTCCTACAATGAGCAGTTCTTC

d_call: NA
clone_size: NA
j_call: TRBJ1-2
v_call: TRBV7-2
cdr3_aa: CASSLGPVLGTF
cdr3_nt: TGTGCCAGCAGCTTAGGGCCGGTTCTTGGTACCTTC

d_call: NA
clone_size: NA
j_call: TRBJ2-2
v_call: TRBV30
cdr3_aa: CAWSVGPITGELFF
cdr3_nt: TGTGCCTGGAGTGTCGGCCCGATCACCGGGGAGCTGTTTTTT

d_call: NA
clone_size: few
j_call: TRBJ2-7
v_call: TRBV18
cdr3_aa: CASSSGVTGSYEQYF
cdr3_nt: TGTGCCAGCTCGTCAGGGGTCACGGGCTCCTACGAGCAGTACTTC

d_call: NA
clone_size: NA
j_call: TRBJ1-1
v_call: TRBV25-1
cdr3_aa: CASSSRVRGQNTEAFF
cdr3_nt: TGTGCCAGCAGTAGCAGGGTACGGGGGCAGAACACTGAAGCTTTCTTT

d_call: NA
clone_size: NA
j_call: TRBJ1-1
v_call: TRBV27
cdr3_aa: CASSGGSNTEAFF
cdr3_nt: TGTGCCAGCAGCGGGGGGAGTAACACTGAAGCTTTCTTT

d_call: TRBD1
clone_size: NA
j_call: TRBJ1-2
v_call: TRBV2
cdr3_aa: CASSVTGQGAAGGYTF
cdr3_nt: TGTGCCAGCAGCGTTACTGGACAGGGGGCGGCGGGTGGCTACACCTTC

d_call: NA
clone_size: few
j_call: TRBJ1-1
v_call: TRBV6-5
cdr3_aa: CASSPSRWGDTEAFF
cdr3_nt: TGTGCCAGCAGCCCATCCAGATGGGGCGACACTGAAGCTTTCTTT

d_call: NA
clone_size: once
j_call: TRBJ2-5
v_call: TRBV2
cdr3_aa: CASSKGAYGGQETQYF
cdr3_nt: TGTGCCAGCAGTAAAGGGGCCTACGGTGGGCAAGAGACCCAGTACTTC

d_call: TRBD1
clone_size: once
j_call: TRBJ1-1
v_call: TRBV6-5
cdr3_aa: CASSYRAGTGSTEAFF
cdr3_nt: TGTGCCAGCAGTTACCGGGCGGGGACAGGGAGCACTGAAGCTTTCTTT

d_call: NA
clone_size: few
j_call: TRBJ1-3
v_call: TRBV6-5
cdr3_aa: CASSYDFGGSGNTIYF
cdr3_nt: TGTGCCAGCAGTTACGACTTCGGAGGCTCTGGAAACACCATATATTTT

d_call: TRBD1
clone_size: NA
j_call: TRBJ2-7
v_call: TRBV4-2
cdr3_aa: CASSRRTGLYEQYF
cdr3_nt: TGTGCCAGCAGCCGCCGGACAGGGCTCTACGAGCAGTACTTC

d_call: TRBD1
clone_size: NA
j_call: TRBJ2-2
v_call: TRBV27
cdr3_aa: CASSFGTGGSGELFF
cdr3_nt: TGTGCCAGCAGTTTTGGGACAGGGGGCAGCGGGGAGCTGTTTTTT

d_call: TRBD1
clone_size: once
j_call: TRBJ2-1
v_call: TRBV5-1
cdr3_aa: CASSGTEYNEQFF
cdr3_nt: TGCGCCAGCAGCGGGACAGAATACAATGAGCAGTTCTTC

d_call: TRBD1
clone_size: NA
j_call: TRBJ2-7
v_call: TRBV7-9
cdr3_aa: CASSPGGPYEQYF
cdr3_nt: TGTGCCAGCAGTCCAGGGGGACCCTACGAGCAGTACTTC

d_call: NA
clone_size: NA
j_call: TRBJ1-2
v_call: TRBV19
cdr3_aa: CASKSWKIEDGYTF
cdr3_nt: TGTGCCAGCAAGTCGTGGAAGATAGAGGATGGCTACACCTTC

d_call: TRBD1
clone_size: NA
j_call: TRBJ1-3
v_call: TRBV15
cdr3_aa: CATSREGGPGNTIYF
cdr3_nt: TGTGCCACCAGCAGAGAAGGGGGCCCTGGAAACACCATATATTTT

d_call: TRBD1
clone_size: NA
j_call: TRBJ1-6
v_call: TRBV5-1
cdr3_aa: CASSLGQGINSPLHF
cdr3_nt: TGCGCCAGCAGCTTGGGACAGGGGATTAATTCACCCCTCCACTTT